The source of this TCR beta chain is a study of blood T cell repertoires in COVID-19. This clone was seen just once. CDR1 is SGHVS and CDR2 is FNYEAQ in the germline V gene. Between the trimmed V and J ends, which lost 5 bases and 2 bases, there was a span of 9 bases. The CDR3 covers 13 residues. Generated by immunoSEQ multiplex PCR, the TCRdb table keeps only in-frame clones and is missing some. The table lists about 180,000 clones, 65% to 90% of them singletons. This TCR was recovered from a human donor in a cohort sampled during active COVID-19. The sample was peripheral blood. The chain combines TRBV7-6 with TRBJ2-5; D remains ambiguous. The CDR3 nucleotides are TGTGCCAGCAGCCCTACTGATCAAGAGACCCAGTACTTC. It yields the protein CASSPTDQETQYF.